This T cell receptor beta chain derives from a study of shared clonotypes between healthy human individuals. Overall study context: Donors had three CD4 naive, three CD4 memory, two CD8 naive and one CD8 memory plate apiece. Study results and limitations: Sampling covered nothing but blood. Tissue TCR repertoires likely differ from those found in blood.

V gave up 0 bases and J gave up 2 bases, with 6 bases separating them. This CDR3 has 14 amino acids. From germline, CDR1 is MGHRA and CDR2 YSYEKL. The study ran the assay at deep level. Generated by immunoSEQ multiplex PCR, the TCRdb table keeps only in-frame clones and is missing some. The table records approximately 2,000,000 clones, 85% to 95% of them present only once. This clone has just one count. The antigen is unknown. The receptor's source is a man aged 18 to 29 in good health. Some clones in this sample may be carry-over from other donors' samples. The sequencing sample was made of naive CD4+ T cells from PBMCs. Regarding subset: CD45RA+ positively selected. V usage is TRBV4-1 and J usage is TRBJ2-3; D uncertain. The CDR3 sequence is CASSQEVSTDTQYF. The CDR3, as DNA: TGCGCCAGCAGCCAAGAGGTCTCCACAGATACGCAGTATTTT.